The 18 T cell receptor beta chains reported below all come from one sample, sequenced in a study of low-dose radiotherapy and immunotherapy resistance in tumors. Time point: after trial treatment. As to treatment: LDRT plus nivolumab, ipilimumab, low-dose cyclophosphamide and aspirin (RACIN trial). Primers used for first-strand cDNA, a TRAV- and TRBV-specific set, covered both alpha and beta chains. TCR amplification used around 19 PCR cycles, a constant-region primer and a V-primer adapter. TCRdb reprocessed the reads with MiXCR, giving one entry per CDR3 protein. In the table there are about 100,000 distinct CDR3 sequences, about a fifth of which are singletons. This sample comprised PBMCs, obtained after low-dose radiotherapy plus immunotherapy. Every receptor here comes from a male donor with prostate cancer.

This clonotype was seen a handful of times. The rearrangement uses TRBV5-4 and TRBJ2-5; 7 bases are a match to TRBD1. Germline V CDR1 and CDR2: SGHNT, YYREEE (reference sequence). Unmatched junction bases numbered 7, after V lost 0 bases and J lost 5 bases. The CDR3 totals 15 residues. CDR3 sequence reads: CASSLGPLRGETQYF. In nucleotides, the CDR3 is TGTGCCAGCAGCTTGGGGCCCCTCAGGGGGGAGACCCAGTACTTC.

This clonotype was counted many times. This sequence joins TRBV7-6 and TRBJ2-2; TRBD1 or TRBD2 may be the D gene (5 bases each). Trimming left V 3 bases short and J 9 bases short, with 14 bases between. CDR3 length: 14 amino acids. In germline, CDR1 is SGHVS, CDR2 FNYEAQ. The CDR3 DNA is TGTGCCAGCAGCTTGCCGGGACCGAGTAGGGAGCTGTTTTTT. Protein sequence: CASSLPGPSRELFF.

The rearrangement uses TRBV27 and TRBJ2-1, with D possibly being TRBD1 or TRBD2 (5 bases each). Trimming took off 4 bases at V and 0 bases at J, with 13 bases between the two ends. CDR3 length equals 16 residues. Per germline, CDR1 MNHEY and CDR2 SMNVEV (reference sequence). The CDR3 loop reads CASSSGALSSYNEQFF. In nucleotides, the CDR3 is TGTGCCAGCAGTTCCGGGGCCTTGAGCTCCTACAATGAGCAGTTCTTC.

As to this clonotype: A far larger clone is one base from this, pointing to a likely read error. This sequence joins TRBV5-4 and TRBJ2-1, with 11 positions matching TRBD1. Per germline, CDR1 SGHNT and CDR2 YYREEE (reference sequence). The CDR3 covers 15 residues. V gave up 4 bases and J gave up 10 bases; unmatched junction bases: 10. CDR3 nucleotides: TGTGCCAGCAGCACGGGGACAGGGGGTGGTTACGAGCAGTTCTTC. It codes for CASSTGTGGGYEQFF. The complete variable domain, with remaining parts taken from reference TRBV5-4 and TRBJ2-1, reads ETGVTQSPTHLIKTRGQQVTLRCSSQSGHNTVSWYQQALGQGPQFIFQYYREEENGRGNFPPRFSGLQFPNYSSELNVNALELDDSALYLCASSTGTGGGYEQFFGPGTRLTVL.

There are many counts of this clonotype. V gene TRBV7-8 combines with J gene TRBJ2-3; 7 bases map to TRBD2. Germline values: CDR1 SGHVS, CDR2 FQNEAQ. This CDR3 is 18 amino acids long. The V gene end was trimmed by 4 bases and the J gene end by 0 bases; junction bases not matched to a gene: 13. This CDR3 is CASSYRATSLSSTDTQYF. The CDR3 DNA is TGTGCCAGCAGCTACCGGGCGACTAGCTTATCAAGCACAGATACGCAGTATTTT.

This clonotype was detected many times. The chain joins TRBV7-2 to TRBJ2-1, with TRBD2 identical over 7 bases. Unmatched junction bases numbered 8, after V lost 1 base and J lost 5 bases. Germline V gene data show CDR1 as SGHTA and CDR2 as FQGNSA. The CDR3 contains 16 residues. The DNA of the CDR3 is TGTGCCAGCAGCTTAGACCGGGGGAGGGGCGACAATGAGCAGTTCTTC. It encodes CASSLDRGRGDNEQFF.

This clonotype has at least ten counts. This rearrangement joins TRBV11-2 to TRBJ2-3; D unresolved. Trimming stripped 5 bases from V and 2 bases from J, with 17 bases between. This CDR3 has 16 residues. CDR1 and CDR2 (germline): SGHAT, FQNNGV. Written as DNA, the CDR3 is TGTGCCAGCAGCCCGATCCGCGGACGAGCCACAGATACGCAGTATTTT. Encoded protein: CASSPIRGRATDTQYF. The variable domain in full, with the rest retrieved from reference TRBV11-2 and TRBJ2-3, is EAGVAQSPRYKIIEKRQSVAFWCNPISGHATLYWYQQILGQGPKLLIQFQNNGVVDDSQLPKDRFSAERLKGVDSTLKIQPAKLEDSAVYLCASSPIRGRATDTQYFGPGTRLTVL.

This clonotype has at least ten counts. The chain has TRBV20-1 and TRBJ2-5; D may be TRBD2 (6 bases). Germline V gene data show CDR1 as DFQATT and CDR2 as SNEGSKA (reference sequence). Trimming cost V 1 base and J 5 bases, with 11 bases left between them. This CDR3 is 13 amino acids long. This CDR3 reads CSARGPGVETQYF. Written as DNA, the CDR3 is TGCAGTGCTAGAGGGCCGGGGGTGGAGACCCAGTACTTC.

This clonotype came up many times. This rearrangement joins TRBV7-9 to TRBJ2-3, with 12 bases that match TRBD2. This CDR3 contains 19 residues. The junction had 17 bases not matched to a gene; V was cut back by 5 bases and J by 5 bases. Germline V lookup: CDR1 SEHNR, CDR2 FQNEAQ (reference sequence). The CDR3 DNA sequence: TGTGCCAGCAGCCCGGCCCTAGCGGGGGGGCCGGATCTCAGAGATACGCAGTATTTT. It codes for CASSPALAGGPDLRDTQYF. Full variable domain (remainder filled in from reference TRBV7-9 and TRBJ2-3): DTGVSQNPRHKITKRGQNVTFRCDPISEHNRLYWYRQTLGQGPEFLTYFQNEAQLEKSRLLSDRFSAERPKGSFSTLEIQRTEQGDSAMYLCASSPALAGGPDLRDTQYFGPGTRLTVL.

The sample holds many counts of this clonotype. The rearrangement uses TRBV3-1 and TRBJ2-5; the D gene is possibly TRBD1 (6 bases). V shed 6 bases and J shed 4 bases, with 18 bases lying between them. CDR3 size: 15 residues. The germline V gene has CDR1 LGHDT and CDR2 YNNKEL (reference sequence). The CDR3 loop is CASRPTEQGRETQYF. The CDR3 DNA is TGTGCCAGCAGACCCACAGAACAGGGCCGAGAGACCCAGTACTTC.

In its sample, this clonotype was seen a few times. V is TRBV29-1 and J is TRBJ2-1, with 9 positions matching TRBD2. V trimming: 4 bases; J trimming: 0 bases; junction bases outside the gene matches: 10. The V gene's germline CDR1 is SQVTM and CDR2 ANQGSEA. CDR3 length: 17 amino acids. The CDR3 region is CSVGLAGISSSYNEQFF. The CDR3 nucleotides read TGCAGCGTTGGTCTAGCGGGGATTTCGAGCTCCTACAATGAGCAGTTCTTC.

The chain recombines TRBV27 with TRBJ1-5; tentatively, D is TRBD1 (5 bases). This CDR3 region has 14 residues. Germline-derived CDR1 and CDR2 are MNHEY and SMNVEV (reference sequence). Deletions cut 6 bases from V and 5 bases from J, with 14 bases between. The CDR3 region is CASSMMRGDQPQHF. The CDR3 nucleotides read TGTGCCAGCAGCATGATGCGGGGGGATCAGCCCCAGCATTTT.

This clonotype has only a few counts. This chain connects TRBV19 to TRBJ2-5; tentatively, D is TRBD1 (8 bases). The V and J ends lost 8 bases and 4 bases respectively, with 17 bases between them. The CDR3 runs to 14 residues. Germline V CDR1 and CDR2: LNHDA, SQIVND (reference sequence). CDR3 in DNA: TGTGCCAGTGCAAAGACAGGGGAGGGAGAGACCCAGTACTTC. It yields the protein CASAKTGEGETQYF.

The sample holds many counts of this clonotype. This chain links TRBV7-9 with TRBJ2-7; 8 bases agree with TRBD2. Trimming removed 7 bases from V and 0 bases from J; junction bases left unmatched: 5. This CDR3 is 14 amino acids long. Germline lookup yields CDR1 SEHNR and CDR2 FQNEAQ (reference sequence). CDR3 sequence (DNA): TGTGCCAGCAACGTCGGGGGGGCCTCCTACGAGCAGTACTTC. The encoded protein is CASNVGGASYEQYF.

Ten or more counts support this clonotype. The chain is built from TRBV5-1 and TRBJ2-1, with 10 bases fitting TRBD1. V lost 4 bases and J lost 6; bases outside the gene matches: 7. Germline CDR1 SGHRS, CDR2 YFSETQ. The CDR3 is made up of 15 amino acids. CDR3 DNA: TGCGCCAGCAGCCTGGACAGGGGGAATACCAATGAGCAGTTCTTC. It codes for CASSLDRGNTNEQFF.

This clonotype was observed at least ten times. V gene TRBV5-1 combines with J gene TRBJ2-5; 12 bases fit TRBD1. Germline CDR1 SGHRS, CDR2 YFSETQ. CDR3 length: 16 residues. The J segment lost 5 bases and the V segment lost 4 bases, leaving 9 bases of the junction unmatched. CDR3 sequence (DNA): TGCGCCAGCAGCACGGGACAGGGGGCTTTAGGGGAGACCCAGTACTTC. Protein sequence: CASSTGQGALGETQYF.

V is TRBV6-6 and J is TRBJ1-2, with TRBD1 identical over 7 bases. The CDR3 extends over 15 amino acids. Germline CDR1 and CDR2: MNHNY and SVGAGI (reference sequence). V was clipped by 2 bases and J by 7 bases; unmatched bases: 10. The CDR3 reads CASSYPLTGTFGYTF. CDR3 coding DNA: TGTGCCAGCAGTTACCCCCTGACAGGGACCTTTGGCTACACCTTC.

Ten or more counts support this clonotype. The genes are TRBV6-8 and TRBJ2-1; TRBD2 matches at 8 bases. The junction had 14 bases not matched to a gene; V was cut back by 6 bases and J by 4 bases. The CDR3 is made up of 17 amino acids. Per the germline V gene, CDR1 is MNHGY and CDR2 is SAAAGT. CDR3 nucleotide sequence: TGTGCCAGCAGCCGAAGGGGGGCTAGCGGGTCTTACAATGAGCAGTTCTTC. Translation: CASSRRGASGSYNEQFF.